These 27 T cell receptor beta chains share one sample of origin, sequenced in a study of T cell responses to AZD1222 COVID-19 vaccine. Only in-frame clones appear in the TCRdb table, and some are missing; sequencing was by immunoSEQ multiplex PCR. Of about 100,000 clones listed, approximately 86% are singletons. Sequencing was performed on peripheral blood, taken 28 days after the second dose of the MenACWY control vaccine. The source of these receptors is an adult who received the MenACWY meningococcal vaccine as a control.

The chain carries TRBV5-4 and TRBJ1-3, with TRBD1 as a possible D gene (5 bases). Germline assignment: CDR1 SGHNT and CDR2 YYREEE (reference sequence). Deletions cut 1 base from V and 4 bases from J, with 9 bases between. This CDR3 region has 14 residues. The CDR3 spells CASSLIGVGNTIYF. The CDR3 DNA sequence: TGTGCCAGCAGCTTGATAGGGGTAGGAAACACCATATATTTT.

V usage is TRBV11-2 and J usage is TRBJ2-7; a weak D match, TRBD1 (7 bases). This CDR3 comprises 14 residues. The germline V gene encodes CDR1 SGHAT and CDR2 FQNNGV. Trimming removed 3 bases from V and 2 bases from J, with 11 bases in between. The CDR3 loop is CASSLAGGTYEQYF. The CDR3 DNA follows: TGTGCCAGCAGCTTGGCAGGGGGGACCTACGAGCAGTACTTC.

The CDR3 DNA reads TGTGCCAGTAGTATAAGGTCGGGGGTTGAAGCTTTCTTT. This sequence encodes CASSIRSGVEAFF. This chain joins TRBV19 and TRBJ1-1, with a weak D call TRBD1 (5 bases). The V gene's germline CDR1 is LNHDA and CDR2 SQIVND (reference sequence). The CDR3 runs 13 residues. The V end lost 2 bases, the J end lost 7 bases, and 11 bases lay between the germline ends.

CDR3: CASSYNPAGGYTF. The DNA of the CDR3 is TGTGCCAGCAGTTATAATCCAGCAGGTGGCTACACCTTC. This chain connects TRBV6-5 to TRBJ1-2; D not resolved. V was trimmed by 3 bases and J by 7 bases, leaving 12 bases between them. Germline CDR1 is MNHEY and CDR2 is SVGAGI. CDR3 length: 13 residues.

The V call is TRBV7-3, the J call TRBJ2-2; D is unclear. The germline V gene has CDR1 SGHTA and CDR2 FQGTGA. V dropped 5 bases and J dropped 0 bases, with 10 bases sitting between them. The CDR3 is 15 residues long. The CDR3 loop is CASSATPTNTGELFF. The CDR3 nucleotides read TGTGCCAGCAGCGCGACACCAACGAACACCGGGGAGCTGTTTTTT.

In this sample, this clone turned up once. This rearrangement joins TRBV18 to TRBJ1-2; D is possibly TRBD1 (5 bases). The CDR3 contains 14 residues. Germline CDR1 and CDR2: KGHSH and LQKENI. The V gene lost 0 bases and the J gene lost 4 bases, with 9 bases spanning the gap. The CDR3 nucleotides read TGTGCCAGCTCACCACCGTGGGGGGTCTATGGCTACACCTTC. It is translated as CASSPPWGVYGYTF.

CDR3 amino acids: CASSLLGWNTEAFF. In DNA form, the CDR3 reads TGTGCCAGCAGCTTATTAGGTTGGAACACTGAAGCTTTCTTT. The chain employs TRBV7-9 and TRBJ1-1; D gene ambiguous. V was trimmed by 2 bases and J by 1 base, leaving 8 bases between them. Germline values: CDR1 SEHNR, CDR2 FQNEAQ (reference sequence). The CDR3 consists of 14 residues.

This clone was seen only once. The chain joins TRBV4-3 to TRBJ2-1; D could derive from TRBD1 or TRBD2 (6 bases each). Germline V gene lookup returns CDR1 LGHNA and CDR2 YSLEER. The CDR3 runs to 16 residues. V lost 0 bases and J lost 8, with 17 bases in between. This CDR3 reads CASSQDWWGAVDEQFF. Here the CDR3 DNA reads TGCGCCAGCAGCCAAGATTGGTGGGGGGCGGTGGATGAGCAGTTCTTC.

The DNA of the CDR3 is TGTGCCAGCAGCTTAGAAGGGTTCGAGGGGAACACCATATATTTT. Protein product: CASSLEGFEGNTIYF. V and J are TRBV11-2 and TRBJ1-3, with D possibly TRBD1 on 5 matching bases. CDR1 is SGHAT, CDR2 FQNNGV, per germline. The length of the CDR3 is 15 residues. V shed 0 bases and J shed 7 bases, with 13 bases lying between them.

The chain combines TRBV11-2 with TRBJ2-3; 9 bases fit TRBD2. Germline assignment: CDR1 SGHAT and CDR2 FQNNGV. J was trimmed by 1 base and V by 1 base; bases with no gene match: 3. This CDR3 is built from 16 residues. Written as DNA, the CDR3 is TGTGCCAGCAGCTTAGGCGGGGGGGTTGGCACAGATACGCAGTATTTT. The encoded protein is CASSLGGGVGTDTQYF.

This chain connects TRBV6-2 or TRBV6-3 to TRBJ2-1; D perhaps matches TRBD1 (6 bases). CDR1 and CDR2 from the germline V gene are MNHEY and SVGEGT. CDR3 length equals 15 residues. Deletions cut 4 bases from V and 1 base from J, with 11 bases between. This CDR3 reads CASSWGQRSYNEQFF. DNA of the CDR3: TGTGCCAGCAGTTGGGGGCAGCGGTCCTACAATGAGCAGTTCTTC.

This rearrangement joins TRBV7-3 to TRBJ2-2, with a weak D call TRBD2 (5 bases). CDR1 SGHTA and CDR2 FQGTGA come from the germline V gene. The CDR3 spans 17 residues. Trimming pared 1 base from V and 2 bases from J, leaving 14 bases between. CDR3 bases: TGTGCCAGCAGCTTAAATACGGCGGGCCTTAACACCGGGGAGCTGTTTTTT. Its protein is CASSLNTAGLNTGELFF.

This clone came up once. V and J are TRBV6-1 and TRBJ2-7; D ambiguous. This CDR3 has 16 residues. The V and J ends lost 1 base and 3 bases respectively, with 16 bases between them. The germline V gene has CDR1 MNHNS and CDR2 SASEGT. The CDR3 is CASSEVHLALHYEQYF. Written as DNA, the CDR3 is TGTGCCAGCAGTGAAGTACATTTGGCCCTTCACTACGAGCAGTACTTC.

Of note for this clone: Different DNA sequences within this sample yield the same CDR3. V usage is TRBV24-1 and J usage is TRBJ1-2, with D uncertain. CDR1 is KGHDR and CDR2 is SFDVKD in the germline V gene. V lost 4 bases and J lost 0, with 8 bases in between. The CDR3 covers 14 residues. The chain's CDR3 is CATSDPTTNYGYTF. The DNA of the CDR3 is TGTGCCACCAGTGACCCAACAACTAACTATGGCTACACCTTC.

The rearrangement joins TRBV2 to TRBJ2-3; 13 positions agree with TRBD2. V was clipped by 5 bases and J by 5 bases; unmatched bases: 7. The CDR3 has 16 residues. The germline CDR1 and CDR2 sequences are SNHLY and FYNNEI. CDR3 in DNA: TGTGCCAGCAGTCGGACTAGCGGGGGACTTTTAGATACGCAGTATTTT. This sequence encodes CASSRTSGGLLDTQYF.

The rearrangement joins TRBV2 to TRBJ1-1; D gene uncertain. Germline CDR1 is SNHLY and CDR2 is FYNNEI. Trimming left V 6 bases short and J 2 bases short, with 16 bases between. This CDR3 contains 15 residues. The CDR3 nucleotides read TGTGCCAGCAGCACCTTAGGAGGGCTTAACACTGAAGCTTTCTTT. Translating gives CASSTLGGLNTEAFF.

The V gene is TRBV29-1, the J gene TRBJ1-6; D ambiguous. The germline V and J ends were trimmed by 5 bases and 1 base, with 6 bases remaining between them. The CDR3 sequence is 13 residues long. Per the germline V gene, CDR1 is SQVTM and CDR2 is ANQGSEA. CDR3: CSVRSSYNSPLHF. The CDR3 DNA follows: TGCAGCGTTCGCAGTTCCTATAATTCACCCCTCCACTTT.

This chain links TRBV11-3 with TRBJ2-1; 7 bases are shared with TRBD1. CDR1 is SGHNT and CDR2 is YENEEA in the germline V gene. The V and J ends lost 4 bases and 0 bases, in that order; junction bases with no gene match: 3. CDR3 length equals 15 residues. CDR3 bases: TGTGCCAGCAGCTCAGACAGGGCCTCCTACAATGAGCAGTTCTTC. Translating gives CASSSDRASYNEQFF.

Concerning this clone: The sample holds other DNA sequences that translate to the same CDR3. This chain links TRBV7-2 with TRBJ2-7; D is possibly TRBD1 or TRBD2 (7 bases each). CDR1 and CDR2 from the germline V gene are SGHTA and FQGNSA. The CDR3 extends over 14 amino acids. With 4 bases removed from V and 2 bases from J, the gap between germline ends came to 12 bases. Written as DNA, the CDR3 is TGTGCCAGCAGCTCCCAGGGGGGGCCCTACGAGCAGTACTTC. This gives the protein CASSSQGGPYEQYF.

The chain recombines TRBV23-1 with TRBJ2-7; the D call may be TRBD1 or TRBD2 (5 bases each). Being an ORF, TRBV23-1 has a function that is uncertain. The CDR3 length is 16 residues. Between the trimmed V and J ends, which lost 0 bases and 0 bases, there was a span of 12 bases. The CDR3, as DNA: TGCGCCAGCAGTCAATCGGAGGAAGGGGACTCCTACGAGCAGTACTTC. Its protein product is CASSQSEEGDSYEQYF.

V gene TRBV6-5 combines with J gene TRBJ2-1, with TRBD2 as a possible D gene (7 bases). Trimming shortened V by 0 bases and J by 9 bases, and 15 bases separated the two germline ends. The CDR3 spans 15 residues. The V gene's germline CDR1 is MNHEY and CDR2 SVGAGI. CDR3 nucleotide sequence: TGTGCCAGCAGTTACTCGGGGGGGCAAAGCGGTGAGCAGTTCTTC. This sequence encodes CASSYSGGQSGEQFF.

This chain links TRBV29-1 with TRBJ2-7; TRBD1 agrees at 9 bases. J gave up 3 bases and V 6 bases, and 6 bases lay outside the gene matches. This CDR3 spans 13 amino acids. Germline loops: CDR1 SQVTM, CDR2 ANQGSEA. In DNA, the CDR3 is TGCAGCGTCGGAGAGGGACAGGGCTACGAGCAGTACTTC. It yields the protein CSVGEGQGYEQYF.

The CDR3, as DNA: TGCAGCGCCGGGACCGGAGGCTATGGCTACACCTTC. Residues: CSAGTGGYGYTF. This rearrangement joins TRBV29-1 to TRBJ1-2, with D possibly being TRBD1 (5 bases). The CDR3 length is 12 residues. CDR1 SQVTM and CDR2 ANQGSEA come from the germline V gene. The V and J ends lost 7 bases and 4 bases respectively, with 13 bases between them. The full variable domain, with the rest looked up from reference TRBV29-1 and TRBJ1-2, is SAVISQKPSRDICQRGTSLTIQCQVDSQVTMMFWYRQQPGQSLTLIATANQGSEATYESGFVIDKFPISRPNLTFSTLTVSNMSPEDSSIYLCSAGTGGYGYTFGSGTRLTVV.

The chain is built from TRBV7-9 and TRBJ2-3; D unresolved. CDR3 length equals 15 residues. V lost 2 bases, J lost 0 bases, and 9 bases lay in between. Germline V gives CDR1 SEHNR, CDR2 FQNEAQ (reference sequence). CDR3 DNA sequence: TGTGCCAGCAGCTTATCCTTCGGAAGCACAGATACGCAGTATTTT. Its protein is CASSLSFGSTDTQYF.

The rearrangement joins TRBV5-5 to TRBJ1-3; 7 bases agree with TRBD1. The ends lost 0 bases at V and 2 bases at J; junction bases unmatched: 2. The CDR3 spans 15 residues. The germline V gene has CDR1 SGHKS and CDR2 YYEKEE (reference sequence). DNA for the CDR3: TGTGCCAGCAGCTTGGAACAGGGGACTGGAAACACCATATATTTT. Protein sequence: CASSLEQGTGNTIYF.

Here the CDR3 DNA reads TGTGCCATCAGCCCTACAGGGATGCACTATGGCTACACCTTC. Translating it yields CAISPTGMHYGYTF. The chain joins TRBV10-3 to TRBJ1-2; weak D call: TRBD1 (6 bases). This CDR3 region has 14 residues. V lost 6 bases and J 3 bases, leaving 14 bases between the germline ends. CDR1 ENHRY and CDR2 SYGVKD come from the germline V gene.

V gene TRBV5-4 combines with J gene TRBJ1-1; D remains unclear. The V end was cut by 3 bases, the J end by 0 bases, with 12 bases between. Germline values: CDR1 SGHNT, CDR2 YYREEE (reference sequence). This CDR3 contains 15 residues. CDR3 nucleotides: TGTGCCAGCAGCTCATCCCGGCACCTGAACACTGAAGCTTTCTTT. It translates to CASSSSRHLNTEAFF.